In its sample, the clone carrying this T cell receptor beta chain was seen many times. Its specificity is not known. These data belong to a study of T-cell memory formation after mild COVID-19. Study context: In these data, TCR clusters were largely donor specific. Findings of the study overall: Contracting CD4+ clones lay largely in CM and EM, with CD8+ ones residing in EMRA.

TCRdb re-called the 5' RACE reads through MiXCR, storing one row per CDR3 protein. The sample shows around 250,000 distinct CDR3 sequences, roughly 10% of them seen only once. In germline, CDR1 is SGHVS, CDR2 FNYEAQ. V lost 1 base and J lost 6, with 13 bases in between. CDR3 length: 14 amino acids. The chain is built from TRBV7-6 and TRBJ2-7, with D possibly matching TRBD1 (5 bases). This TCR was recovered from a man aged 18 to 30 who had mild COVID-19 (a few samples of this study predate the infection). Cell type and time point are not known. Source material: PBMCs or a T cell subset sorted from them (not recorded which). The CDR3, as DNA: TGTGCCAGCAGCTTAGGCGCCAGGGCCGGCGAGCAGTACTTC. As protein: CASSLGARAGEQYF.